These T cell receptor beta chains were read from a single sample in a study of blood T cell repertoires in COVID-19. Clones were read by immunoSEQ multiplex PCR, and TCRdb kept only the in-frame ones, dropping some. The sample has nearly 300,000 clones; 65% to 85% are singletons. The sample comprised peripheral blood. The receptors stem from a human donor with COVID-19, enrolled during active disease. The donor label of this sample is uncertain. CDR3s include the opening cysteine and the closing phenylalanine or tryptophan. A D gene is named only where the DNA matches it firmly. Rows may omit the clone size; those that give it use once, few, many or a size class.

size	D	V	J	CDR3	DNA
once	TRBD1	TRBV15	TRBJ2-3	CATSARQGSDTQYF	TGTGCCACCAGCGCCCGACAGGGGTCAGATACGCAGTATTTT
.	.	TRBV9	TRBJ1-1	CASSVDLRDTEAFF	TGTGCCAGCAGCGTAGACTTGAGAGACACTGAAGCTTTCTTT
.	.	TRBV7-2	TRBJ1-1	CASSLSRILNTEAFF	TGTGCCAGCAGCTTATCGAGGATCTTGAACACTGAAGCTTTCTTT
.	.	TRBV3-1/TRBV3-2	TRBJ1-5	CASFVSYREQPQHF	TGTGCCAGCTTCGTTTCTTACAGGGAGCAGCCCCAGCATTTT
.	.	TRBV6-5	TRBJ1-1	CASSRTANTEAFF	TGTGCCAGCAGCCGGACAGCCAACACTGAAGCTTTCTTT
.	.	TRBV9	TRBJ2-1	CASSQRDSPYNEQFF	TGTGCCAGCAGCCAACGGGACTCCCCCTACAATGAGCAGTTCTTC
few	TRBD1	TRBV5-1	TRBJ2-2	CASSPGQGSLLSGELFF	TGCGCCAGCAGCCCGGGACAGGGGTCGCTCTTGTCCGGGGAGCTGTTTTTT
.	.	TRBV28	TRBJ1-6	CASSADPRVRSPLHF	TGTGCCAGCAGTGCTGACCCCAGGGTACGGTCACCCCTCCACTTT
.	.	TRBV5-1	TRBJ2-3	CASSLVRSYTDTQYF	TGCGCCAGCAGCTTGGTGCGGAGTTACACAGATACGCAGTATTTT
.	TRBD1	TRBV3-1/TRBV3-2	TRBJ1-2	CASSQGQTGGNYGYTF	TGTGCCAGCAGCCAAGGACAGACAGGGGGTAACTATGGCTACACCTTC
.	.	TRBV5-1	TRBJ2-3	CASSPLASTDTQYF	TGCGCCAGCAGCCCCCTGGCTAGCACAGATACGCAGTATTTT
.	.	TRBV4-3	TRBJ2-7	CASSQDNGRVEQYF	TGCGCCAGCAGCCAAGATAACGGGAGAGTCGAGCAGTACTTC
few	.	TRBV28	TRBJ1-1	CASSLRVMNTEAFF	TGTGCCAGCAGTTTAAGAGTAATGAACACTGAAGCTTTCTTT
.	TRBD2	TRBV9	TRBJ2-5	CASSVGGSGAAETQYF	TGTGCCAGCAGCGTAGGGGGTAGCGGGGCGGCGGAGACCCAGTACTTC
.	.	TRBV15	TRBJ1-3	CATSRVRNSGNTIYF	TGTGCCACCAGCAGGGTGAGAAACTCTGGAAACACCATATATTTT
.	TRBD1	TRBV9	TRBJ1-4	CASSVAGDRHEKLFF	TGTGCCAGCAGCGTAGCTGGGGACAGGCATGAAAAACTGTTTTTT
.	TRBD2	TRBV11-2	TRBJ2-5	CASSLGVWGGQETQYF	TGTGCCAGCAGCTTAGGTGTGTGGGGGGGACAAGAGACCCAGTACTTC
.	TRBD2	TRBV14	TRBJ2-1	CASQAGTSYNEQFF	TGTGCCAGCCAAGCGGGAACCTCCTACAATGAGCAGTTCTTC
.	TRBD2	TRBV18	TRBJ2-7	CASSPTSGSDEQYF	TGTGCCAGCTCGCCTACTAGCGGGAGCGACGAGCAGTACTTC
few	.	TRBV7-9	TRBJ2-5	CASRRGEETQYF	TGTGCCAGCAGGCGGGGAGAAGAGACCCAGTACTTC
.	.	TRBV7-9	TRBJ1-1	CASSLEQDTEAFF	TGTGCCAGCAGCTTAGAACAGGACACTGAAGCTTTCTTT
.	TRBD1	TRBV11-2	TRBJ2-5	CASSAGTGVETQYF	TGTGCCAGCAGCGCCGGGACAGGGGTGGAGACCCAGTACTTC
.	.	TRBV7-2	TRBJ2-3	CASSLVSTGRRPTDTQYF	TGTGCCAGCAGCTTAGTTTCGACAGGGAGGAGGCCCACAGATACGCAGTATTTT
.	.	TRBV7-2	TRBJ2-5	CASSSTTASEIQYF	TGTGCCAGCAGCTCCACTACCGCTAGCGAGATCCAGTACTTC
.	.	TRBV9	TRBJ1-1	CASSVQGGGGTEAFF	TGTGCCAGCAGCGTACAGGGTGGGGGAGGCACTGAAGCTTTCTTT
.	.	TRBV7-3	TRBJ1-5	CASSLLGGTYSNQPQHF	TGTGCCAGCAGCTTATTGGGGGGGACATATAGCAATCAGCCCCAGCATTTT
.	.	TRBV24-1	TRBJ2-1	CATSDLDRASSYNEQFF	TGTGCCACCAGTGATTTGGACAGAGCGAGCTCCTACAATGAGCAGTTCTTC
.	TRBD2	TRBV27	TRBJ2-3	CASSFREGDTQYF	TGTGCCAGCAGTTTCCGGGAGGGAGATACGCAGTATTTT
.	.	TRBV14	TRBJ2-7	CASSSTERGGRLTYEQYF	TGTGCCAGCAGCTCTACTGAAAGGGGGGGGCGTCTTACCTACGAGCAGTACTTC
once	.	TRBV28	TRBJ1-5	CASSTGLGSNQPQHF	TGTGCCAGCAGCACAGGTCTGGGGAGCAATCAGCCCCAGCATTTT
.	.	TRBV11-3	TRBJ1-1	CASSFTGNTEAFF	TGTGCCAGCAGCTTTACGGGGAACACTGAAGCTTTCTTT
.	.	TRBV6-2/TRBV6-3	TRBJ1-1	CASSTGNTEAFF	TGTGCCAGCAGTACAGGGAACACTGAAGCTTTCTTT
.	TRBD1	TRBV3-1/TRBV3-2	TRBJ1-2	CASSPQGALYGYTF	TGTGCCAGCAGCCCTCAGGGGGCGCTTTATGGCTACACCTTC
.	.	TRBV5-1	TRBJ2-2	CASSTNGDTGELFF	TGCGCCAGCTCGACAAACGGGGACACCGGGGAGCTGTTTTTT
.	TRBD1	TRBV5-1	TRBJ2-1	CASSRDRGRDEQFF	TGCGCCAGCAGCAGGGACAGGGGGCGAGATGAGCAGTTCTTC
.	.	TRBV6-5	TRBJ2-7	CASSYAGRYEQYF	TGTGCCAGCAGTTACGCAGGTCGGTACGAGCAGTACTTC
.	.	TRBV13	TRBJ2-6	CASSLSGTGANVLTF	TGTGCCAGCAGCTTATCGGGAACTGGGGCCAACGTCCTGACTTTC
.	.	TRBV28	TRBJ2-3	CASSLLDSANTQYF	TGTGCCAGCAGCCTCCTAGACTCGGCAAATACGCAGTATTTT
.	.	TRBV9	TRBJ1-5	CASSPRLEQPQHF	TGTGCCAGCAGCCCTCGACTGGAACAGCCCCAGCATTTT
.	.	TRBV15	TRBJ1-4	CATSRIDPGDEKLFF	TGTGCCACCAGCAGAATTGACCCTGGAGACGAAAAACTGTTTTTT
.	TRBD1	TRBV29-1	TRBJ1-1	CSVLGQGARNTEAFF	TGCAGCGTCCTCGGACAGGGGGCAAGGAACACTGAAGCTTTCTTT
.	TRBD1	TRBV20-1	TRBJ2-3	CSASGQGAITDTQYF	TGCAGTGCTAGTGGACAGGGGGCTATAACAGATACGCAGTATTTT
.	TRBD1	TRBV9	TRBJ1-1	CASSRPGTGRTEAFF	TGTGCCAGCAGCCGACCCGGGACAGGGAGAACTGAAGCTTTCTTT
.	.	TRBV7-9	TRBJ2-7	CASSDRGAGLYEQYF	TGTGCCAGCAGCGATCGAGGAGCGGGCCTCTACGAGCAGTACTTC
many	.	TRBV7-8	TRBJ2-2	CASSLALSYTGELFF	TGTGCCAGCAGCTTAGCGTTGTCCTACACCGGGGAGCTGTTTTTT
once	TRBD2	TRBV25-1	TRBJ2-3	CASSPGLALSTDTQYF	TGTGCCAGCAGCCCCGGACTAGCGTTAAGCACAGATACGCAGTATTTT
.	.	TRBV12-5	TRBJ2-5	CASGLRGQETQYF	TGTGCTAGTGGTTTGCGGGGACAAGAGACCCAGTACTTC
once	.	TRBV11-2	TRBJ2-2	CASSLGSSRELFF	TGTGCCAGCAGCTTAGGAAGTAGCAGGGAGCTGTTTTTT
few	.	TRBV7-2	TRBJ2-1	CASSLGVASSYNEQFF	TGTGCCAGCAGCTTAGGCGTCGCTAGCTCCTACAATGAGCAGTTCTTC
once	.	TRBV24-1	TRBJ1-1	CATSDSSGLNTEAFF	TGTGCCACCAGTGATTCTTCAGGGTTGAACACTGAAGCTTTCTTT
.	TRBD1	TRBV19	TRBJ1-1	CASSIDPQGAGRRHTEAFF	TGTGCCAGTAGTATAGATCCGCAGGGGGCGGGCCGAAGGCATACTGAAGCTTTCTTT
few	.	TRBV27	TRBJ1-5	CASSFARGPQHF	TGTGCCAGCAGTTTCGCCCGAGGGCCCCAGCATTTT
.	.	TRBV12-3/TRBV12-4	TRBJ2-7	CASSPDISYEQYF	TGTGCCAGCAGCCCGGACATCTCCTACGAGCAGTACTTC
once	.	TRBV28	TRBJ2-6	CASGDRDTFSGANVLTF	TGTGCCAGCGGAGACCGGGACACCTTCTCTGGGGCCAACGTCCTGACTTTC
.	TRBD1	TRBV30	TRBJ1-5	CAWNPTGTSNQPQHF	TGTGCCTGGAACCCGACAGGGACAAGCAATCAGCCCCAGCATTTT
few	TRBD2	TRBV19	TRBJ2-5	CASSIGLGLQHETQYF	TGTGCCAGTAGTATAGGATTGGGACTACAGCACGAGACCCAGTACTTC